The rows below give T cell receptor beta chains drawn from one sample of a study of T cells in Graves' hyperthyroidism and ophthalmopathy. A single record per CDR3 protein comes from TCRdb applying MiXCR to the multiplex PCR reads. This sample carries 490,000 or so distinct CDR3 sequences, 15% to 20% of them seen once, and the ten largest clones take over 45%. Sample: blood. The receptor set was obtained from a man between 35 and 55 years old with Graves' ophthalmopathy. Both conserved end residues are part of each CDR3. D genes are given only for firm matches. Part of the rows lack a size; the others show once, few, many or a class for expanded clones.

CDR3aa,CDR3nt,v_gene,len,j_gene,abundance,d_gene
CASSEAAGNYGYTF,TGTGCCAGCAGTGAAGCGGCAGGGAACTATGGCTACACCTTC,TRBV6-1,14,TRBJ1-2,many,NA
CATSDPPILVGQPQHF,TGTGCCACCAGTGATCCACCAATTTTGGTCGGTCAGCCCCAGCATTTT,TRBV24-1,16,TRBJ1-5,NA,NA
CASNPTGTGQITDTQYF,TGTGCCAGCAACCCTACCGGGACAGGCCAAATCACAGATACGCAGTATTTT,TRBV12-3/TRBV12-4,17,TRBJ2-3,many,TRBD1
CASSLRAGGNEKLFF,TGTGCCAGCAGCTTAAGGGCAGGGGGGAATGAAAAACTGTTTTTT,TRBV7-2,15,TRBJ1-4,NA,TRBD1
CSALGIPAGELFF,TGCAGCGCCCTGGGGATTCCAGCCGGGGAGCTGTTTTTT,TRBV29-1,13,TRBJ2-2,few,NA
CASSSPSNNNQETQYF,TGCGCCAGCAGCTCGCCCAGCAATAACAACCAAGAGACCCAGTACTTC,TRBV5-1,16,TRBJ2-5,few,NA
CASSLDPVSSYEQYF,TGTGCCAGCAGCTTAGATCCAGTTTCCTCCTACGAGCAGTACTTC,TRBV7-8,15,TRBJ2-7,many,NA
CASSQSSVRVGYRDEQFF,TGCGCCAGCAGCCAATCTAGCGTCCGGGTGGGCTACAGGGATGAGCAGTTCTTC,TRBV4-3,18,TRBJ2-1,NA,NA
CASWGARETQYF,TGTGCCAGCTGGGGGGCCCGGGAGACCCAGTACTTC,TRBV6-1,12,TRBJ2-5,NA,NA
CASSLRTLRGEQYF,TGTGCCAGCAGTTTACGGACCCTTAGAGGCGAGCAGTACTTC,TRBV28,14,TRBJ2-7,many,NA
CASSNGAPEGLNTEAFF,TGTGCCAGCAGCAACGGGGCCCCGGAGGGGCTGAACACTGAAGCTTTCTTT,TRBV5-5,17,TRBJ1-1,NA,NA
CASSRGLEKGYEQYF,TGTGCCAGCAGCCGAGGACTAGAGAAGGGCTACGAGCAGTACTTC,TRBV7-2,15,TRBJ2-7,many,TRBD2
CASSQKDRTWGPGNTIYF,TGCGCCAGCAGCCAAAAAGATCGGACGTGGGGGCCTGGAAACACCATATATTTT,TRBV4-1,18,TRBJ1-3,few,NA
CSANLAGGPYEQFF,TGCAGTGCTAACTTAGCGGGAGGGCCGTACGAGCAGTTCTTC,TRBV20-1,14,TRBJ2-1,NA,TRBD2
CASSLAGGAGYEQYF,TGCGCCAGCAGCTTGGCAGGGGGCGCGGGCTACGAGCAGTACTTC,TRBV5-1,15,TRBJ2-7,NA,TRBD1
CASSSRGLAGRDNEQFF,TGTGCCAGCTCCTCAAGAGGACTAGCGGGGAGAGACAATGAGCAGTTCTTC,TRBV4-2,17,TRBJ2-1,NA,TRBD2
CASSFPTLSAYEQYF,TGTGCCAGCAGTTTCCCCACTTTAAGCGCCTACGAGCAGTACTTC,TRBV12-3/TRBV12-4,15,TRBJ2-7,NA,NA
CATRQDSYEQYF,TGTGCCACCAGACAGGACTCCTACGAGCAGTACTTC,TRBV28,12,TRBJ2-7,many,NA
CASSLGTSGINEQFF,TGTGCCAGCAGCTTGGGGACTAGCGGGATTAATGAGCAGTTCTTC,TRBV7-2,15,TRBJ2-1,few,TRBD2
CASSGGTFHEQYF,TGCGCCAGCAGCGGGGGGACGTTTCACGAGCAGTACTTC,TRBV5-1,13,TRBJ2-7,NA,NA
CSARVGANTEAFF,TGCAGTGCTAGAGTGGGGGCGAACACTGAAGCTTTCTTT,TRBV20-1,13,TRBJ1-1,many,NA
CSASVPLAGEADTQYF,TGCAGTGCTAGCGTCCCTCTAGCGGGAGAGGCAGATACGCAGTATTTT,TRBV20-1,16,TRBJ2-3,few,TRBD2
CASSFGGFTGELFF,TGTGCCAGCAGCTTCGGGGGATTCACCGGGGAGCTGTTTTTT,TRBV11-2,14,TRBJ2-2,NA,NA
CASSQVAGGSTGELFF,TGTGCCAGCAGCCAAGTAGCGGGGGGCTCCACCGGGGAGCTGTTTTTT,TRBV3-1,16,TRBJ2-2,few,TRBD2
CASSTRGDEQYF,TGTGCCAGCAGTACCCGGGGTGACGAGCAGTACTTC,TRBV2,12,TRBJ2-7,many,NA
CACPDKEAFF,TGTGCCTGTCCCGACAAGGAAGCTTTCTTT,TRBV30,10,TRBJ1-1,many,NA
CASSYFQVTTGELFF,TGTGCCAGCAGTTATTTTCAGGTGACCACCGGGGAGCTGTTTTTT,TRBV6-2/TRBV6-3,15,TRBJ2-2,few,NA
CASSLSGQLYNEQFF,TGTGCCAGCAGTCTCTCGGGACAGCTATACAATGAGCAGTTCTTC,TRBV27,15,TRBJ2-1,many,TRBD1
CASSSPTGGYGYTF,TGTGCCAGCAGTTCTCCAACAGGGGGCTATGGCTACACCTTC,TRBV12-3/TRBV12-4,14,TRBJ1-2,NA,TRBD1
CASSGTGNTIYF,TGTGCCAGCAGTGGGACTGGAAACACCATATATTTT,TRBV5-1,12,TRBJ1-3,many,NA
CASSLWDSGRDNEQFF,TGTGCCAGCAGTTTATGGGATAGCGGCAGAGACAATGAGCAGTTCTTC,TRBV28,16,TRBJ2-1,many,NA
CASSLLGQGRNTEAFF,TGTGCCAGCAGCTTGTTAGGACAGGGTAGGAACACTGAAGCTTTCTTT,TRBV5-7,16,TRBJ1-1,NA,TRBD1
CASGGDRGHGYTF,TGTGCCAGTGGCGGGGACAGGGGGCATGGCTACACCTTC,TRBV19,13,TRBJ1-2,NA,TRBD1
CASSFLAVYNEQFF,TGTGCCAGCAGCTTCCTAGCGGTTTACAATGAGCAGTTCTTC,TRBV7-2,14,TRBJ2-1,many,TRBD2
CASSLDGGQPQHF,TGTGCCAGCAGCTTAGACGGCGGTCAGCCCCAGCATTTT,TRBV7-8,13,TRBJ1-5,few,NA
CASSVGGWTYNEQFF,TGTGCCAGCAGCGTAGGGGGCTGGACCTACAATGAGCAGTTCTTC,TRBV7-2,15,TRBJ2-1,NA,TRBD1
CATTPPRGPLHF,TGTGCCACCACCCCCCCGAGGGGGCCCCTCCACTTT,TRBV28,12,TRBJ1-6,many,NA
CASGPSSWDMTQETQYF,TGTGCCAGCGGCCCCTCCAGCTGGGACATGACACAAGAGACCCAGTACTTC,TRBV28,17,TRBJ2-5,NA,NA
CSASRGQGHQETQYF,TGCAGTGCTAGCCGGGGTCAGGGTCACCAAGAGACCCAGTACTTC,TRBV20-1,15,TRBJ2-5,NA,NA
CALGLHSTDTQYF,TGTGCCTTGGGACTTCATAGCACAGATACGCAGTATTTT,TRBV30,13,TRBJ2-3,NA,NA
CASSLAPRDGSNQPQHF,TGTGCCAGCAGTTTAGCTCCTAGGGACGGTAGCAATCAGCCCCAGCATTTT,TRBV12-3/TRBV12-4,17,TRBJ1-5,few,NA
CATSREGSMVDGYTF,TGTGCCACCAGCAGAGAAGGGAGTATGGTCGATGGCTACACCTTC,TRBV15,15,TRBJ1-2,few,NA
CASWTGTDTQYF,TGTGCCAGCTGGACCGGCACAGATACGCAGTATTTT,TRBV27,12,TRBJ2-3,NA,NA